The 20 T cell receptor beta chains listed next were all sequenced from one sample in a study of OX40 agonist ivuxolimab in advanced cancers. The method was immunoSEQ multiplex PCR; TCRdb's version includes in-frame clones alone and lacks a portion of them. The data contain fewer than 55,000 clones, approximately 88% of them singletons. The sample in question was CD4+ or CD8+ T cells sorted from blood, obtained in a trial of the OX40 agonist ivuxolimab. These receptors were collected from an adult with an advanced solid tumor such as melanoma, head and neck, liver or kidney cancer.

The J gene is TRBJ1-2, the V gene TRBV5-8; D not resolved. This CDR3 is 13 amino acids long. The V end was cut by 0 bases, the J end by 3 bases, with 6 bases between. The germline V gene encodes CDR1 SGHTS and CDR2 YDEGEE. CDR3: CASSLGGDYGYTF. The CDR3 region has the DNA TGTGCCAGCAGCTTGGGGGGAGACTATGGCTACACCTTC. Based on the CDR3 plus reference TRBV5-8 and TRBJ1-2, the full variable domain is EAGVTQSPTHLIKTRGQQATLRCSPISGHTSVYWYQQALGLGLQFLLWYDEGEERNRGNFPPRFSGRQFPNYSSELNVNALELEDSALYLCASSLGGDYGYTFGSGTRLTVV.

DNA for the CDR3: TGCGCCAGCAGTGGGGCAGGGGTGGATGGCTACACCTTC. It specifies CASSGAGVDGYTF. This rearrangement joins TRBV10-2 to TRBJ1-2; D possibly corresponds to TRBD1 (6 bases). The germline V and J ends were trimmed by 4 bases and 6 bases, with 12 bases remaining between them. CDR1 and CDR2 (germline): WSHSY, SAAADI. The CDR3 spans 13 residues.

This clone was counted between two and nine times. The V and J genes are TRBV2 and TRBJ1-6; the match to TRBD1 covers 10 bases. Germline values: CDR1 SNHLY, CDR2 FYNNEI. After removal of 5 bases from V and 8 bases from J, the junction contained 12 bases not matched to a gene. The length of the CDR3 is 17 residues. The DNA of the CDR3 is TGTGCCAGCAGTCCCTCGAACCCCGGGACAGGGGATTCACCCCTCCACTTT. Residues: CASSPSNPGTGDSPLHF.

The rearrangement links TRBV27 to TRBJ2-3; D is unclear. Trimming shortened V by 4 bases and J by 3 bases, and 8 bases separated the two germline ends. Per the germline V gene, CDR1 is MNHEY and CDR2 is SMNVEV (reference sequence). The CDR3 extends over 13 amino acids. CDR3: CASSSSRTDTQYF. The CDR3 DNA reads TGTGCCAGCAGTTCATCCAGAACAGATACGCAGTATTTT.

This clone was recorded a few times. V is TRBV4-3 and J is TRBJ2-7; D uncertain. Germline loops: CDR1 LGHNA, CDR2 YSLEER. This CDR3 contains 13 residues. Trimming stripped 2 bases from V and 4 bases from J, with 9 bases between. The CDR3 sequence: CASSQSTQYEQYF. The CDR3 DNA follows: TGCGCCAGCAGCCAAAGTACACAATACGAGCAGTACTTC.

The V call is TRBV4-3, the J call TRBJ2-1; TRBD2 matches at 7 bases. The CDR3 loop spans 15 amino acids. Trimming cost V 0 bases and J 3 bases; bases outside gene matches: 2. Looked up from germline, CDR1 is LGHNA and CDR2 is YSLEER. The CDR3 is CASSQDASGYNEQFF. The CDR3 DNA reads TGCGCCAGCAGCCAAGATGCTAGCGGCTACAATGAGCAGTTCTTC.

The J gene is TRBJ2-1, the V gene TRBV2, with 11 bases aligning to TRBD1. Trimming cost V 6 bases and J 2 bases; bases outside gene matches: 3. This CDR3 is built from 15 residues. The germline gives CDR1 SNHLY, CDR2 FYNNEI. The CDR3 region has the DNA TGTGCCAGCAGAAGGACAGGGGGCACCTACAATGAGCAGTTCTTC. Translation gives CASRRTGGTYNEQFF.

The chain has TRBV9 and TRBJ1-2; weak D call: TRBD1 (6 bases). The CDR3 length is 13 residues. V was shortened by 0 bases and J by 7 bases, with 10 bases between the two germline ends. Germline V gene data show CDR1 as SGDLS and CDR2 as YYNGEE. The CDR3 bases are TGTGCCAGCAGCGTAGGATCAGGGGCTGGCTACACCTTC. It codes for CASSVGSGAGYTF.

This clone has just a few counts. The J gene is TRBJ2-3, the V gene TRBV12-5; a possible D gene is TRBD1 (5 bases). Trimming took off 9 bases at V and 2 bases at J, with 12 bases between the two ends. This CDR3 has 13 residues. Per germline, CDR1 LGHNT and CDR2 FRNRAP. The DNA for the CDR3 is TGTGCTAGCAAAGGGGTCAACACAGATACGCAGTATTTT. Its translation is CASKGVNTDTQYF.

This chain uses TRBV11-2 with TRBJ2-7; tentative D call: TRBD1 (5 bases). The CDR3 has 14 residues. Trimming stripped 1 base from V and 1 base from J, with 8 bases between. Germline CDR1 reads SGHAT; CDR2 reads FQNNGV. The CDR3 DNA sequence: TGTGCCAGCAGCTTAGTTCCAGGGTCCTACGAGCAGTACGTC. This encodes CASSLVPGSYEQYV.

This chain uses TRBV6-6 with TRBJ2-7; D uncertain. The CDR3 runs to 15 residues. Trimming took off 6 bases at V and 0 bases at J, with 15 bases between the two ends. Germline V gene sequence: CDR1 MNHNY, CDR2 SVGAGI (reference sequence). CDR3 sequence (DNA): TGTGCCAGCAGCTTAAGCGCAGCAAGCTCCTACGAGCAGTACTTC. Its protein product is CASSLSAASSYEQYF.

This clone has just one count. The chain joins TRBV30 to TRBJ2-1; 9 positions match TRBD2. The CDR3 contains 14 residues. The trim removed 4 bases at V and 6 bases at J, leaving 7 bases unmatched. Germline-derived CDR1 and CDR2 are GTSNPN and SVGIG (reference sequence). DNA of the CDR3: TGTGCCTGGACCCCGGGGCGGGGGGGCAATGAGCAGTTCTTC. Translated, it gives CAWTPGRGGNEQFF.

This clone has a handful of counts. The genes are TRBV5-1 and TRBJ2-3, with D possibly matching TRBD1 (6 bases). CDR1 and CDR2 from the germline V gene are SGHRS and YFSETQ. CDR3 length equals 13 residues. The V and J ends lost 2 bases and 5 bases respectively, with 9 bases between them. Here the CDR3 DNA reads TGCGCCAGCAGCTTACAGGGTGAAGATACGCAGTATTTT. As protein: CASSLQGEDTQYF.

This chain connects TRBV2 to TRBJ2-3, with 14 bases lining up with TRBD2. V shed 4 bases, J shed 8 bases, and the junction held 5 bases outside the gene matches. This CDR3 region has 15 residues. Germline V gene sequence: CDR1 SNHLY, CDR2 FYNNEI. DNA of the CDR3: TGTGCCAGCAGTGGGACTAGCGGGGGGCCCGGTACGCAGTATTTT. It encodes CASSGTSGGPGTQYF.

DNA of the CDR3: TGTGCTAGAATCTACCAGCAGGGGGCCAACGAGCAGTACGTC. This codes for CARIYQQGANEQYV. This chain joins TRBV12-5 and TRBJ2-7; 8 bases line up with TRBD1. The ends lost 9 bases at V and 5 bases at J; junction bases unmatched: 12. The CDR3 is 14 amino acids. Germline CDR1 is LGHNT and CDR2 is FRNRAP.

The J gene is TRBJ1-5, the V gene TRBV25-1; no clear D gene. V lost 1 base to trimming and J lost 1 base, with 5 bases between them. Germline V gene sequence: CDR1 MGHDK, CDR2 SYGVNS. The CDR3 spans 14 residues. CDR3 in DNA: TGTGCCAGCAGTGAATTGGGGAGCAATCAGCCCCAGCATTTT. This codes for CASSELGSNQPQHF.

About this clone itself: Other DNA sequences from this sample encode an identical CDR3 as well. The gene calls are TRBV11-2 and TRBJ2-3, with 8 bases lining up with TRBD2. J lost 4 bases, V lost 1 base, and 4 bases had no gene match. This CDR3 has 15 amino acids. CDR1 and CDR2 from the germline V gene are SGHAT and FQNNGV. Here the CDR3 reads CASSLGGRPADTQYF. The DNA of the CDR3 is TGTGCCAGCAGCTTAGGCGGGAGGCCAGCAGATACGCAGTATTTT. Looking up the rest from reference TRBV11-2 and TRBJ2-3 gives the full variable domain: EAGVAQSPRYKIIEKRQSVAFWCNPISGHATLYWYQQILGQGPKLLIQFQNNGVVDDSQLPKDRFSAERLKGVDSTLKIQPAKLEDSAVYLCASSLGGRPADTQYFGPGTRLTVL.

The V and J genes are TRBV5-6 and TRBJ1-3; TRBD1 aligns across 8 bases. V gave up 0 bases and J gave up 6 bases; unmatched junction bases: 2. The CDR3 is made up of 14 amino acids. Germline CDR1 reads SGHDT; CDR2 reads YYEEEE. CDR3 sequence (DNA): TGTGCCAGCAGCTTGGCACAGGGGGAAAACACCATATATTTT. Its translation: CASSLAQGENTIYF.

This chain connects TRBV5-6 to TRBJ2-3; D is possibly TRBD1 or TRBD2 (5 bases each). Germline V gene sequence: CDR1 SGHDT, CDR2 YYEEEE. Trimming took 4 bases from V and 2 from J, leaving 8 bases between them. This CDR3 contains 13 residues. This CDR3 reads CASSGGYTDTQYF. CDR3 nucleotide sequence: TGTGCCAGCAGCGGGGGATACACAGATACGCAGTATTTT.

The rearrangement links TRBV28 to TRBJ1-2; TRBD1 aligns across 11 bases. Germline CDR1 and CDR2: MDHEN and SYDVKM. This CDR3 spans 17 amino acids. The ends lost 5 bases at V and 2 bases at J; junction bases unmatched: 10. The CDR3 coding sequence is TGTGCCAGCAGTCTTACCGGGACAGGGGGACGGAACTATGGCTACACCTTC. Protein product: CASSLTGTGGRNYGYTF.